The 15 T cell receptor beta chains below were found in one sample sequenced in a study of OX40 agonist ivuxolimab in advanced cancers. The protocol was immunoSEQ multiplex PCR, while the TCRdb copy is restricted to in-frame clones and leaves out a portion. The data hold about 83,000 clones, with roughly four fifths observed a single time. The sample in question was CD4+ or CD8+ T cells sorted from blood, obtained in a trial of the OX40 agonist ivuxolimab. The receptors originated from an adult with an advanced solid tumor such as melanoma, head and neck, liver or kidney cancer.

V and J are TRBV9 and TRBJ1-1; TRBD1 is a possible D gene (5 bases). The CDR3 is 12 amino acids. V gave up 0 bases and J gave up 11 bases, with 11 bases separating them. Per germline, CDR1 SGDLS and CDR2 YYNGEE. DNA of the CDR3: TGTGCCAGCAGCGTAGTCGGAGGGGACGCTTTCTTT. Its translation: CASSVVGGDAFF. Combining the CDR3 with reference TRBV9 and TRBJ1-1 gives the whole variable domain DSGVTQTPKHLITATGQRVTLRCSPRSGDLSVYWYQQSLDQGLQFLIQYYNGEERAKGNILERFSAQQFPDLHSELNLSSLELGDSALYFCASSVVGGDAFFGQGTRLTVV.

This CDR3 reads CASSFGTASYEQYF. The CDR3 DNA follows: TGTGCCAGCAGCTTTGGGACAGCTAGCTACGAGCAGTACTTC. V gene TRBV7-9 combines with J gene TRBJ2-7; 7 nucleotides agree with TRBD1. Germline trimming cut 3 bases from V and 3 bases from J; bases unmatched to any gene: 5. CDR1 is SEHNR, CDR2 FQNEAQ, per germline (reference sequence). The CDR3 loop spans 14 amino acids.

This rearrangement joins TRBV4-3 to TRBJ2-2; tentatively, D is TRBD2 (5 bases). Germline V gives CDR1 LGHNA, CDR2 YSLEER. There are 16 residues in the CDR3. V was clipped by 4 bases and J by 1 base, with 13 bases between them. The CDR3 sequence is CASSLRPRENTGELFF. The CDR3, as DNA: TGCGCCAGCAGCCTCAGACCCCGGGAGAACACCGGGGAGCTGTTTTTT.

V gene TRBV19 combines with J gene TRBJ1-5; tentative D call: TRBD1 (5 bases). The CDR3 runs to 14 residues. Trimming shortened V by 7 bases and J by 4 bases, and 14 bases separated the two germline ends. CDR1 is LNHDA and CDR2 is SQIVND in the germline V gene (reference sequence). The CDR3 region has the DNA TGTGCCAGTACGAGAACTCAGGGTAATCAGCCCCAGCATTTT. This sequence encodes CASTRTQGNQPQHF. The full variable domain, in which reference TRBV19 and TRBJ1-5 provide the parts outside the CDR3, is DGGITQSPKYLFRKEGQNVTLSCEQNLNHDAMYWYRQDPGQGLRLIYYSQIVNDFQKGDIAEGYSVSREKKESFPLTVTSAQKNPTAFYLCASTRTQGNQPQHFGDGTRLSIL.

This chain links TRBV9 with TRBJ1-4; TRBD1 aligns across 8 bases. V dropped 0 bases and J dropped 7; count of bases not matched to a gene: 14. This CDR3 contains 18 residues. Germline V CDR1 and CDR2: SGDLS, YYNGEE. CDR3: CASSVGGNQGAGSEKLFF. The DNA of the CDR3 is TGTGCCAGCAGCGTAGGAGGCAACCAGGGGGCGGGGAGTGAAAAACTGTTTTTT. Full variable domain (remainder filled in from reference TRBV9 and TRBJ1-4): DSGVTQTPKHLITATGQRVTLRCSPRSGDLSVYWYQQSLDQGLQFLIQYYNGEERAKGNILERFSAQQFPDLHSELNLSSLELGDSALYFCASSVGGNQGAGSEKLFFGSGTQLSVL.

The chain carries TRBV5-5 and TRBJ1-1; the D is unclear. V shed 0 bases and J shed 4 bases, with 7 bases lying between them. Germline CDR1 and CDR2: SGHKS and YYEKEE (reference sequence). This CDR3 is 13 amino acids long. CDR3 region: CASSLAPSTEAFF. DNA for the CDR3: TGTGCCAGCAGCTTGGCCCCTAGCACTGAAGCTTTCTTT.

The chain has TRBV30 and TRBJ2-7; D tentatively fits TRBD1 or TRBD2 (5 bases each). The germline V gene has CDR1 GTSNPN and CDR2 SVGIG (reference sequence). The CDR3 contains 12 residues. CDR3 region: CAGRGVGWEQYF. CDR3 DNA: TGTGCTGGCCGGGGCGTCGGGTGGGAGCAGTACTTC.

This clone showed up just once. The V gene is TRBV7-8, the J gene TRBJ1-2, with 10 bases fitting TRBD1. J lost 8 bases, V lost 5 bases, and 5 bases had no gene match. Germline CDR1 SGHVS, CDR2 FQNEAQ. The CDR3 is made up of 13 amino acids. This CDR3 is CASSADRGRGYTF. Here the CDR3 DNA reads TGTGCCAGCAGCGCAGACAGGGGGCGAGGCTACACCTTC.

The CDR3 is CASSLGKANTQYF. The CDR3 DNA reads TGTGCCAGCAGCTTGGGGAAGGCGAATACGCAGTATTTT. The J gene is TRBJ2-3, the V gene TRBV11-2; D remains unclear. The CDR3 loop spans 13 amino acids. CDR1 is SGHAT, CDR2 FQNNGV, per germline. V dropped 3 bases and J dropped 7 bases, with 11 bases sitting between them. Together with reference TRBV11-2 and TRBJ2-3, the CDR3 gives the full variable domain: EAGVAQSPRYKIIEKRQSVAFWCNPISGHATLYWYQQILGQGPKLLIQFQNNGVVDDSQLPKDRFSAERLKGVDSTLKIQPAKLEDSAVYLCASSLGKANTQYFGPGTRLTVL.

This clone was recorded a few times. This chain connects TRBV5-4 to TRBJ1-2, with TRBD1 identical over 11 bases. CDR1 SGHNT and CDR2 YYREEE come from the germline V gene (reference sequence). This CDR3 spans 14 amino acids. J gave up 4 bases and V 5 bases, and 4 bases lay outside the gene matches. This CDR3 is CASRRDRGTYGYTF. CDR3 sequence (DNA): TGTGCCAGCAGACGGGACAGGGGGACCTATGGCTACACCTTC.

This clone is a singleton in its sample. This chain joins TRBV5-6 and TRBJ2-1; unclear D gene. Per germline, CDR1 SGHDT and CDR2 YYEEEE. This CDR3 region has 14 residues. Trimming removed 2 bases at V and 9 bases at J, with 15 bases between. The CDR3 bases are TGTGCCAGCAGCTTCCGGGCCGCGGAATCTGAGCAGTTCTTC. Its translation: CASSFRAAESEQFF.

The chain couples TRBV29-1 to TRBJ1-4, with D tentatively TRBD1 (6 bases). The CDR3 covers 14 residues. The germline V gene encodes CDR1 SQVTM and CDR2 ANQGSEA. The V and J ends lost 0 bases and 6 bases respectively, with 11 bases between them. The CDR3: CSVEDRPGDEKLFF. CDR3 coding DNA: TGCAGCGTTGAAGATCGTCCAGGGGATGAAAAACTGTTTTTT.

The rearrangement joins TRBV7-3 to TRBJ2-3; D uncertain. CDR1 and CDR2 (germline): SGHTA, FQGTGA. This CDR3 contains 12 residues. V lost 3 bases and J 1 base, leaving 2 bases between the germline ends. The DNA for the CDR3 is TGTGCCAGCAGCTTCGGCACAGATACGCAGTATTTT. This encodes CASSFGTDTQYF.

This clone appeared once. V is TRBV4-3 and J is TRBJ1-4, with TRBD1 identical over 7 bases. CDR3 length: 16 amino acids. In germline, CDR1 is LGHNA, CDR2 YSLEER. J gave up 3 bases and V 4 bases, and 8 bases lay outside the gene matches. This CDR3 reads CASSPTPTGSNEKLFF. In DNA, the CDR3 is TGCGCCAGCAGCCCGACCCCGACAGGGTCTAATGAAAAACTGTTTTTT.

The V and J genes are TRBV5-4 and TRBJ1-6; unclear D gene. The length of the CDR3 is 13 residues. V lost 5 bases to trimming and J lost 7 bases, with 10 bases between them. CDR1 and CDR2 from the germline V gene are SGHNT and YYREEE (reference sequence). The CDR3 region is CASRVFTNSPLHF. CDR3 bases: TGTGCCAGCAGAGTCTTCACCAATTCACCCCTCCACTTT.